A selection of T cell receptor beta chains follows, all from one sample in a study of T cells in Graves' hyperthyroidism and ophthalmopathy. TCRdb used MiXCR to reprocess the multiplex PCR reads, holding one entry per CDR3 protein. The data contain around 400,000 distinct CDR3 sequences, approximately 25% of them seen just once; the ten biggest clones take up around 70%. The sample comprised blood. The receptors shown here come from a man aged 50-59 years with Graves' hyperthyroidism. Both conserved end residues are trimmed from each CDR3. Clone size, where shown, is once, few, many, or a class for clones that have expanded.

clone_size: NA; v_call: TRBV7-9; j_call: TRBJ2-3; cdr3_aa: ASSPGSGTTTADTQY
clone_size: NA; v_call: TRBV6-5; j_call: TRBJ2-3; cdr3_aa: ASRIRREADTQY
clone_size: few; v_call: TRBV28; j_call: TRBJ2-7; cdr3_aa: ASRGLGVQDYEQY
clone_size: many; v_call: TRBV28; j_call: TRBJ2-1; cdr3_aa: ASSLDYAASSMWSDEQF
clone_size: NA; v_call: TRBV4-1; j_call: TRBJ2-2; cdr3_aa: ASSQVFGPGELF
clone_size: few; v_call: TRBV28; j_call: TRBJ2-2; cdr3_aa: ASSLEGGSLAGELF
clone_size: many; v_call: TRBV7-9; j_call: TRBJ2-5; cdr3_aa: ASSLVGRGQETQY
clone_size: few; v_call: TRBV12-3/TRBV12-4; j_call: TRBJ2-3; cdr3_aa: ASSLFKLDTQY
clone_size: few; v_call: TRBV11-2; j_call: TRBJ2-3; cdr3_aa: ASSQPEGGDTQY
clone_size: many; v_call: TRBV7-2; j_call: TRBJ2-5; cdr3_aa: ASSSSWLADQETQY
clone_size: NA; v_call: TRBV2; j_call: TRBJ1-4; cdr3_aa: ASTRFATNEKLF
clone_size: many; v_call: TRBV7-8; j_call: TRBJ2-1; cdr3_aa: ASSLRTSGSNNEQF
clone_size: NA; v_call: TRBV4-1; j_call: TRBJ2-1; cdr3_aa: ASSPRTSGSGKVDEQF
clone_size: few; v_call: TRBV7-3; j_call: TRBJ2-3; cdr3_aa: ASSTVPGLAGTDTQY
clone_size: NA; v_call: TRBV24-1; j_call: TRBJ2-1; cdr3_aa: ATSDNSGSGYNEQF
clone_size: few; v_call: TRBV6-5; j_call: TRBJ1-1; cdr3_aa: ASGYNGGDTEAF
clone_size: NA; v_call: TRBV7-3; j_call: TRBJ2-1; cdr3_aa: ASSLGLTSGKYNEQF
clone_size: NA; v_call: TRBV12-3/TRBV12-4; j_call: TRBJ2-5; cdr3_aa: ASRRTGGEKTQY
clone_size: few; v_call: TRBV12-3/TRBV12-4; j_call: TRBJ2-5; cdr3_aa: ASTTFQGGETQY
clone_size: NA; v_call: TRBV3-1; j_call: TRBJ1-1; cdr3_aa: ASSQEGRNTEAF
clone_size: few; v_call: TRBV19; j_call: TRBJ2-3; cdr3_aa: ASRQTGLGTDTQY
clone_size: many; v_call: TRBV28; j_call: TRBJ2-5; cdr3_aa: ASSPTRLAGHQETQY
clone_size: many; v_call: TRBV6-1; j_call: TRBJ2-2; cdr3_aa: ASRGLAGAPNTGELF
clone_size: few; v_call: TRBV19; j_call: TRBJ2-1; cdr3_aa: ASSIGTSGRHEQF
clone_size: NA; v_call: TRBV3-1; j_call: TRBJ1-2; cdr3_aa: ASSQTTFGYT
clone_size: NA; v_call: TRBV5-1; j_call: TRBJ2-7; cdr3_aa: ASSRTSGIYYEQY
clone_size: NA; v_call: TRBV2; j_call: TRBJ2-7; cdr3_aa: ASSEGQDSSYEQY
clone_size: NA; v_call: TRBV11-3; j_call: TRBJ2-2; cdr3_aa: ASSLDVTGELF
clone_size: NA; v_call: TRBV29-1; j_call: TRBJ2-1; cdr3_aa: SVELDRGGDEQF
clone_size: NA; v_call: TRBV12-3/TRBV12-4; j_call: TRBJ1-4; cdr3_aa: ASSLRGGLGEKLF
clone_size: few; v_call: TRBV27; j_call: TRBJ2-1; cdr3_aa: ASSSGLSSYNEQF
clone_size: NA; v_call: TRBV30; j_call: NA; cdr3_aa: AWRRPGVGYEQF
clone_size: many; v_call: TRBV2; j_call: TRBJ2-5; cdr3_aa: ASSVVQGIQETQY
clone_size: few; v_call: TRBV12-3/TRBV12-4; j_call: TRBJ2-3; cdr3_aa: ASSLADASTDTQY
clone_size: few; v_call: TRBV6-2/TRBV6-3; j_call: TRBJ2-7; cdr3_aa: ASSYGGNSYEQY
clone_size: many; v_call: TRBV27; j_call: TRBJ2-5; cdr3_aa: ASSSPGLEGETQY
clone_size: NA; v_call: TRBV30; j_call: TRBJ2-7; cdr3_aa: AWSGTNNEQY
clone_size: NA; v_call: TRBV27; j_call: TRBJ2-1; cdr3_aa: ASSSGLSSYNGQF
clone_size: few; v_call: TRBV3-1; j_call: TRBJ1-1; cdr3_aa: ASSQQPPGHMNTEAF
clone_size: NA; v_call: TRBV30; j_call: TRBJ2-3; cdr3_aa: AWSVATDTQY
clone_size: many; v_call: TRBV28; j_call: TRBJ2-2; cdr3_aa: ASSLVAGELF
clone_size: NA; v_call: TRBV30; j_call: TRBJ1-6; cdr3_aa: AYRSSYNSPLH
clone_size: once; v_call: TRBV11-2; j_call: TRBJ2-5; cdr3_aa: ASSQTHPQETQY
clone_size: few; v_call: TRBV12-3/TRBV12-4; j_call: TRBJ2-7; cdr3_aa: ASGRTSYEQY
clone_size: NA; v_call: TRBV6-1; j_call: TRBJ2-2; cdr3_aa: ASSEEHGGELF
clone_size: NA; v_call: TRBV6-1; j_call: TRBJ1-4; cdr3_aa: ASSEGQGIATNEKLF
clone_size: NA; v_call: TRBV3-1; j_call: TRBJ1-1; cdr3_aa: ASSWRDRSPEAF
clone_size: NA; v_call: TRBV3-1; j_call: TRBJ2-7; cdr3_aa: ASSHLGYENEQY